One and the same sample provided the 9 T cell receptor beta chains below, sequenced in a study of cytomegalovirus exposure and HLA in healthy donors (dated by TCRdb to 2015 to 2018). The library was generated by the immunoSEQ multiplex PCR assay. The multiplex PCR relied on a mix of 60 forward primers for TCR Vbeta segments and 13 reverse primers for TCR Jbeta segments. Drawn from immuneACCESS, this table holds only the in-frame rearrangements with V and J called that TCRdb kept. Clones are partly lost; checked studies trace under half to an unresolved V gene and leave the rest unexplained. The sample records 95,000 to 150,000 clones, 78% of which are singletons. Clones ranked in the top ten supply about 11% of the sample. Sequencing input: PBMCs. These receptors originate from a man under 40 in good health and CMV-seropositive.

The genes are TRBV30 and TRBJ2-1; 10 positions match TRBD1. Trimming took 2 bases from V and 7 from J; bases not matched to a gene: 2. Germline V lookup: CDR1 GTSNPN, CDR2 SVGIG (reference sequence). This CDR3 is built from 13 residues. The CDR3: CAWSLGQGNEQFF. CDR3 in DNA: TGTGCCTGGAGTCTGGGACAGGGGAATGAGCAGTTCTTC.

The chain couples TRBV28 to TRBJ2-3, with 12 bases matching TRBD1. Looked up from germline, CDR1 is MDHEN and CDR2 is SYDVKM. CDR3 length equals 17 residues. J gave up 8 bases and V 6 bases, and 15 bases lay outside the gene matches. The CDR3 DNA is TGTGCCAGCAGGGACACGGGACAGGGGGCCCCCAAGGGTACGCAGTATTTT. This codes for CASRDTGQGAPKGTQYF.

V is TRBV4-3 and J is TRBJ2-2; D is perhaps TRBD1 (5 bases). This CDR3 region has 13 residues. Germline loops: CDR1 LGHNA, CDR2 YSLEER. Trimming shortened V by 6 bases and J by 3 bases, and 8 bases separated the two germline ends. The CDR3 nucleotides read TGCGCCAGCAGGCTCAGGGACACCGGGGAGCTGTTTTTT. Amino acid sequence: CASRLRDTGELFF.

The chain combines TRBV10-1 with TRBJ2-5; a possible D gene is TRBD1 (5 bases). Germline assignment: CDR1 WNHNN and CDR2 SYGVQD (reference sequence). Trimming left V 4 bases short and J 1 base short, with 10 bases between. The CDR3 totals 14 residues. The CDR3 DNA reads as TGCGCCAGCAGTGGGGGCCAGATCCAAGAGACCCAGTACTTC. Translating gives CASSGGQIQETQYF.

V usage is TRBV15 and J usage is TRBJ2-1; D unclear. V dropped 4 bases and J dropped 13 bases, with 14 bases sitting between them. This CDR3 has 12 amino acids. In germline, CDR1 is LNHNV, CDR2 YYDKDF (reference sequence). CDR3 sequence: CATSNSFGPQFF. The CDR3 DNA reads TGTGCCACCAGCAACAGTTTTGGGCCTCAGTTCTTC.

This chain connects TRBV5-5 to TRBJ2-5; 11 bases are shared with TRBD2. Germline assignment: CDR1 SGHKS and CDR2 YYEKEE (reference sequence). The V gene end was trimmed by 1 base and the J gene end by 2 bases; junction bases not matched to a gene: 4. The CDR3 runs 16 residues. The CDR3 bases are TGTGCCAGCAGCTTGTTAGCGGGAGGGGAGCAAGAGACCCAGTACTTC. This encodes CASSLLAGGEQETQYF.

This clone was seen a few times. The rearrangement links TRBV29-1 to TRBJ2-1; D is possibly TRBD2 (5 bases). In germline, CDR1 is SQVTM, CDR2 ANQGSEA. This CDR3 is 14 amino acids long. Between the trimmed V and J ends, which lost 5 bases and 8 bases, there was a span of 19 bases. CDR3 sequence reads: CSVYRALLGDEQFF. DNA for the CDR3: TGCAGCGTTTACCGGGCCCTATTGGGAGATGAGCAGTTCTTC.

The chain carries TRBV18 and TRBJ2-6, with 8 bases aligning to TRBD1. There are 20 residues in the CDR3. V lost 0 bases, J lost 4 bases, and 14 bases stayed unmatched. Germline V gene sequence: CDR1 KGHSH, CDR2 LQKENI. The DNA of the CDR3 is TGTGCCAGCTCACCACCCAAGTTGGCGGGGACAGGACGAGGGGCCAACGTCCTGACTTTC. Translating it yields CASSPPKLAGTGRGANVLTF.

CDR3 protein: CATGNAGASEQFF. The CDR3 DNA reads as TGCGCCACCGGGAACGCGGGAGCTAGTGAGCAGTTCTTC. V usage is TRBV10-1 and J usage is TRBJ2-1; the match to TRBD2 covers 7 bases. V lost 10 bases and J lost 9; bases outside the gene matches: 12. The CDR3 runs 13 residues. CDR1 and CDR2 from the germline V gene are WNHNN and SYGVQD (reference sequence).